A single sample gave rise to the 19 T cell receptor beta chains below, sequenced in a study of blood T cell repertoires in COVID-19. The method was immunoSEQ multiplex PCR; TCRdb's version includes in-frame clones alone and lacks a portion of them. Found here are more than 35,000 clones, 70% to 90% of them singletons; the top ten hold around 11%. The sequenced sample consisted of peripheral blood. Source of these receptors: a man aged 55 to 69 with active COVID-19.

The J gene is TRBJ1-2, the V gene TRBV5-1; 8 bases line up with TRBD1. This CDR3 comprises 15 residues. The V segment lost 4 bases and the J segment 3 bases; nucleotides outside the gene matches: 8. Germline CDR1 and CDR2: SGHRS and YFSETQ. The DNA for the CDR3 is TGCGCCAGCAGCGCCATCCCGACAGGGGACTATGGCTACACCTTC. It is translated as CASSAIPTGDYGYTF.

Only a few counts were recorded for this clone. CDR3 bases: TGCGCCAGCAGCCAAGGGCTCCTAAGCAGGGTCCTTAACTATGGCTACACCTTC. This translates into CASSQGLLSRVLNYGYTF. The chain couples TRBV4-1 to TRBJ1-2; D might be TRBD1 (5 bases). V was trimmed by 1 base and J by 1 base, leaving 19 bases between them. The CDR3 runs to 18 residues. The germline V gene encodes CDR1 MGHRA and CDR2 YSYEKL.

As regards this clone: In the same sample, other DNA sequences code for this CDR3. CDR3 region: CASSVSGYNEQFF. The CDR3 DNA follows: TGTGCCAGCAGCGTGTCAGGGTACAATGAGCAGTTCTTC. The V call is TRBV9, the J call TRBJ2-1, with a weak D call TRBD1 (5 bases). The germline V gene has CDR1 SGDLS and CDR2 YYNGEE. Deletions cut 2 bases from V and 4 bases from J, with 7 bases between. The CDR3 is 13 amino acids. The whole variable domain, remainder taken from reference TRBV9 and TRBJ2-1, is DSGVTQTPKHLITATGQRVTLRCSPRSGDLSVYWYQQSLDQGLQFLIQYYNGEERAKGNILERFSAQQFPDLHSELNLSSLELGDSALYFCASSVSGYNEQFFGPGTRLTVL.

This clone was found once. CDR3: CATFSGNSYEQYF. The CDR3 DNA sequence: TGTGCCACCTTCAGCGGGAACTCCTACGAGCAGTACTTC. The chain couples TRBV6-5 to TRBJ2-7; the match to TRBD2 covers 7 bases. CDR1 is MNHEY, CDR2 SVGAGI, per germline. This CDR3 has 13 amino acids. J lost 0 bases, V lost 10 bases, and 6 bases had no gene match.

The CDR3 sequence: CASSPRQAGANVLTF. The CDR3 DNA reads as TGTGCCAGCAGCCCGCGACAGGCTGGGGCCAACGTCCTGACTTTC. This chain links TRBV3-1 (or the pseudogene TRBV3-2) with TRBJ2-6; a possible D gene is TRBD1 (6 bases). The CDR3 runs 15 residues. The germline V and J ends were trimmed by 4 bases and 2 bases, with 9 bases remaining between them. CDR1 and CDR2 (germline): LGHDT, YNNKEL (reference sequence).

The chain is built from TRBV7-2 and TRBJ2-3; 12 nucleotides agree with TRBD1. Trimming removed 5 bases from V and 6 bases from J; junction bases left unmatched: 9. This CDR3 has 16 amino acids. The germline CDR1 and CDR2 sequences are SGHTA and FQGNSA. CDR3 region: CASSLRGQGASDTQYF. The CDR3 DNA is TGTGCCAGCAGCCTAAGGGGACAGGGGGCTTCTGATACGCAGTATTTT.

In its sample, this clone was seen a few times. The CDR3: CASRPRGHGADTQYF. The DNA of the CDR3 is TGTGCCAGCAGACCCAGGGGGCATGGGGCAGATACGCAGTATTTT. V and J are TRBV6-6 and TRBJ2-3, with 8 nucleotides matching TRBD1. The CDR3 runs to 15 residues. In germline, CDR1 is MNHNY, CDR2 SVGAGI (reference sequence). J was trimmed by 4 bases and V by 6 bases; bases with no gene match: 9.

This sequence joins TRBV4-3 and TRBJ2-2; perhaps TRBD2 as D (5 bases). The CDR3 consists of 14 residues. Germline lookup yields CDR1 LGHNA and CDR2 YSLEER. The V end lost 0 bases, the J end lost 6 bases, and 8 bases lay between the germline ends. The CDR3 here is CASSQDPAAGELFF. CDR3 bases: TGCGCCAGCAGCCAAGATCCAGCGGCCGGGGAGCTGTTTTTT.

The chain has TRBV5-1 and TRBJ1-1, with TRBD1 identical over 10 bases. The germline V gene has CDR1 SGHRS and CDR2 YFSETQ. This CDR3 region has 17 residues. Trimming cost V 4 bases and J 1 base; bases outside gene matches: 10. The CDR3 DNA is TGCGCCAGCAGCCCCGGGACAGGGGTATATCAGAACACTGAAGCTTTCTTT. Its protein product is CASSPGTGVYQNTEAFF. The entire variable domain, with the rest obtained from reference TRBV5-1 and TRBJ1-1, is as follows: KAGVTQTPRYLIKTRGQQVTLSCSPISGHRSVSWYQQTPGQGLQFLFEYFSETQRNKGNFPGRFSGRQFSNSRSEMNVSTLELGDSALYLCASSPGTGVYQNTEAFFGQGTRLTVV.

V gene TRBV9 combines with J gene TRBJ2-1, with 8 bases identical to TRBD2. Germline CDR1 is SGDLS and CDR2 is YYNGEE. This CDR3 has 15 amino acids. J lost 5 bases, V lost 0 bases, and 4 bases had no gene match. The CDR3: CASSVASGLNNEQFF. DNA of the CDR3: TGTGCCAGCAGCGTAGCTAGCGGGCTTAACAATGAGCAGTTCTTC.

The chain recombines TRBV6-1 with TRBJ2-7; 9 bases match TRBD2. The ends lost 2 bases at V and 5 bases at J; junction bases unmatched: 10. Germline lookup yields CDR1 MNHNS and CDR2 SASEGT. This CDR3 region has 16 residues. CDR3: CASSESRLAGVDEQYF. CDR3 DNA sequence: TGTGCCAGCAGTGAATCTCGTTTAGCGGGAGTAGACGAGCAGTACTTC.

V usage is TRBV6-5 and J usage is TRBJ2-5; 8 nucleotides line up with TRBD1. Germline V lookup: CDR1 MNHEY, CDR2 SVGAGI. The CDR3 is made up of 13 amino acids. J lost 5 bases, V lost 6 bases, and 5 bases had no gene match. The CDR3 protein is CASSRGRFETQYF. CDR3 bases: TGTGCCAGCAGCAGGGGGCGGTTTGAGACCCAGTACTTC.

The chain combines TRBV7-2 with TRBJ2-1; TRBD2 aligns across 9 bases. Trimming removed 5 bases from V and 7 bases from J; junction bases left unmatched: 9. The germline gives CDR1 SGHTA, CDR2 FQGNSA. The CDR3 is made up of 15 amino acids. The CDR3 sequence: CASSLAGGPSNEQFF. CDR3 in DNA: TGTGCCAGCAGCCTTGCGGGAGGGCCAAGTAATGAGCAGTTCTTC.

J is TRBJ1-1 and V is TRBV5-1, with TRBD1 matching 12 bases. Germline V gene lookup returns CDR1 SGHRS and CDR2 YFSETQ. CDR3 length equals 15 residues. The V and J ends lost 1 base and 8 bases, in that order; junction bases with no gene match: 6. The CDR3 region is CASSLNTGTGGEAFF. The CDR3 DNA reads as TGCGCCAGCAGCTTGAATACCGGGACAGGGGGCGAAGCTTTCTTT.

The chain is built from TRBV5-1 and TRBJ1-1; D perhaps matches TRBD1 (5 bases). CDR3 size: 13 residues. Per germline, CDR1 SGHRS and CDR2 YFSETQ. Trimming took 7 bases from V and 4 from J, leaving 14 bases between them. As DNA, the CDR3 is TGCGCCAGCGGGAACCAGGGAGGCACTGAAGCTTTCTTT. Protein sequence: CASGNQGGTEAFF.

The rearrangement joins TRBV7-2 to TRBJ1-4, with D possibly matching TRBD1 (5 bases). This CDR3 spans 15 amino acids. Germline V lookup: CDR1 SGHTA, CDR2 FQGNSA. Trimming shortened V by 0 bases and J by 6 bases, and 11 bases separated the two germline ends. DNA of the CDR3: TGTGCCAGCAGCTTAGCGCGGGGGTTTGATGAAAAACTGTTTTTT. Translation: CASSLARGFDEKLFF.

V is TRBV7-2 and J is TRBJ2-3; TRBD2 agrees at 14 bases. The V and J ends lost 2 bases and 4 bases, in that order; junction bases with no gene match: 8. CDR3 size: 18 residues. CDR1 SGHTA and CDR2 FQGNSA come from the germline V gene. In DNA form, the CDR3 reads TGTGCCAGCAGCTTAAGACCGGGACTAGCGGGAGCGGCAGATACGCAGTATTTT. This translates into CASSLRPGLAGAADTQYF.

V gene TRBV24-1 combines with J gene TRBJ2-3; 8 bases are shared with TRBD1. The CDR3 length is 13 residues. In germline, CDR1 is KGHDR, CDR2 SFDVKD. V lost 9 bases, J lost 3 bases, and 4 bases stayed unmatched. The CDR3 is CATARQGTDTQYF. DNA for the CDR3: TGTGCCACCGCGCGACAGGGGACAGATACGCAGTATTTT.

This chain joins TRBV7-9 and TRBJ1-1, with D unresolved. The CDR3 consists of 15 residues. V gave up 5 bases and J gave up 5 bases, with 18 bases separating them. Germline CDR1 is SEHNR and CDR2 is FQNEAQ (reference sequence). The CDR3 DNA reads TGTGCCAGCAGCCTTAAAGACACGGGCGGGACTGAAGCTTTCTTT. Its translation is CASSLKDTGGTEAFF.